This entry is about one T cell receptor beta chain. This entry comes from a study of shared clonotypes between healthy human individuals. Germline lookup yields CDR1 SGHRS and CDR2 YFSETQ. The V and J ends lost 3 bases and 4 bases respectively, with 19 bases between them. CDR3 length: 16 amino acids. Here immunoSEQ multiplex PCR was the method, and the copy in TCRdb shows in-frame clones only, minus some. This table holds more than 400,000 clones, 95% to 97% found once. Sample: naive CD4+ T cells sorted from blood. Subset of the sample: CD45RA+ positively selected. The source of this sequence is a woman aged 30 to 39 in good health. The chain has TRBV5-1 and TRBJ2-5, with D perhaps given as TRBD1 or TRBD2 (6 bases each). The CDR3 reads CASSYLSPGGGETQYF. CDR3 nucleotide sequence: TGCGCCAGCAGCTATCTAAGCCCTGGAGGGGGAGAGACCCAGTACTTC.